Listed below are T cell receptor beta chains from one sample, sequenced in a study of T-cell memory formation after mild COVID-19. TCRdb redid the calling of the 5' RACE reads with MiXCR, one entry per CDR3 protein. The sample contains some 130,000 distinct CDR3 sequences, roughly 15% of which appear only once. Sequencing was carried out using PBMCs or a T cell subset sorted from them (not recorded which). Receptors originate from an adult woman who had mild COVID-19 (a few samples of this study predate the infection). Cell type and time point are not known. Both conserved end residues are part of each CDR3. D genes are given only for firm matches. Clone size appears in some rows only: once, few, many, or a class for an expanded clone.

size	V	D	J	CDR3	DNA
.	TRBV27	.	TRBJ1-6	CASRGLHNSPLHF	TGTGCCAGCCGGGGCCTTCATAATTCACCCCTCCACTTT
few	TRBV5-6	TRBD1	TRBJ1-2	CASSTPRTGESDYGYTF	TGTGCCAGCAGCACCCCTAGGACAGGGGAGTCGGACTATGGCTACACCTTC
.	TRBV20-1	TRBD1	TRBJ2-1	CSARDWDRARGEQFF	TGCAGTGCTAGAGATTGGGACAGGGCAAGAGGTGAGCAGTTCTTC
.	TRBV20-1	.	TRBJ2-7	CSARGGSSYEQYF	TGCAGTGCTAGAGGGGGCAGTTCCTACGAGCAGTACTTC
.	TRBV7-2	TRBD1	TRBJ1-6	CASSRQGQVLNSPLHF	TGTGCCAGCAGCCGCCAGGGACAGGTTCTTAATTCACCCCTCCACTTT
.	TRBV7-9	.	TRBJ1-1	CASSLGGQGTEAFF	TGTGCCAGCAGCTTAGGGGGCCAGGGCACTGAAGCTTTCTTT
.	TRBV5-1	.	TRBJ2-7	CASSLEGSSYEQYF	TGCGCCAGCAGCTTAGAGGGGAGCTCCTACGAGCAGTACTTC
few	TRBV20-1	TRBD1	TRBJ2-7	CSAPETGGTVYEQYF	TGCAGTGCCCCGGAGACAGGGGGCACTGTCTACGAGCAGTACTTC
few	TRBV7-2	.	TRBJ2-7	CASNNPIGEATGYEQYF	TGTGCCAGCAACAACCCTATAGGGGAGGCTACTGGCTACGAGCAGTACTTC
.	TRBV6-6	TRBD1	TRBJ2-5	CASSARGRGEKTQYF	TGTGCCAGCAGTGCCAGGGGGCGAGGGGAAAAGACCCAGTACTTC
.	TRBV30	.	TRBJ1-6	CAWSVPGGNSPLHF	TGTGCCTGGAGTGTACCGGGAGGGAATTCACCCCTCCACTTT
.	TRBV10-3	.	TRBJ2-3	CAISEGGGLTDTQYF	TGTGCCATCAGTGAGGGGGGAGGACTCACAGATACGCAGTATTTT
.	TRBV11-1	TRBD1	TRBJ1-1	CASSSRDRVLTEAFF	TGTGCCAGCAGCTCGCGGGACAGGGTATTAACTGAAGCTTTCTTT
few	TRBV14	TRBD2	TRBJ2-2	CASSQDLRGREGLSNTGELFF	TGTGCCAGCAGCCAAGATCTTCGGGGGCGGGAGGGCCTTTCGAACACCGGGGAGCTGTTTTTT
.	TRBV12-3/TRBV12-4	.	TRBJ2-1	CASSTLNEQFF	TGTGCCAGCAGTACCCTGAATGAGCAGTTCTTC
.	TRBV7-2	.	TRBJ2-7	CASSLSRSSYEQYF	TGTGCCAGCAGCTTATCCCGGTCCTCCTACGAGCAGTACTTC
few	TRBV4-3	.	TRBJ1-1	CADSQPGGAEAFF	TGCGCTGACAGCCAACCCGGGGGTGCCGAAGCTTTCTTT
.	TRBV5-1	.	TRBJ1-1	CASRRGEGGTEAFF	TGCGCCAGCAGACGAGGGGAGGGCGGGACTGAAGCTTTCTTT
few	TRBV9	.	TRBJ2-6	CASSVAGGPSGANALTF	TGTGCCAGCAGCGTAGCGGGGGGCCCCTCTGGGGCCAACGCCCTGACTTTC
few	TRBV7-2	.	TRBJ1-2	CASSHTLGGDYGYTF	TGTGCCAGCAGCCACACCCTCGGTGGGGACTATGGCTACACCTTC
few	TRBV5-5	TRBD2	TRBJ2-5	CASSFRLAGGHQETQYF	TGTGCCAGCAGCTTCCGGCTAGCGGGAGGTCACCAAGAGACCCAGTACTTC
.	TRBV20-1	TRBD1	TRBJ2-1	CSARDAGGVGNEQFF	TGCAGTGCTAGAGATGCAGGGGGAGTTGGCAATGAGCAGTTCTTC
.	TRBV7-9	.	TRBJ2-2	CASSLVRTGELFF	TGTGCCAGCAGCTTAGTCCGAACCGGGGAGCTGTTTTTT
.	TRBV12-3/TRBV12-4	.	TRBJ1-3	CASSFTGSGNTIYF	TGTGCCAGCAGTTTCACTGGCTCTGGAAACACCATATATTTT
.	TRBV27	.	TRBJ1-5	CASSSTGSNQPQHF	TGTGCCAGCAGTTCCACAGGGAGCAATCAGCCCCAGCATTTT
.	TRBV7-6	.	TRBJ2-1	CASSFTSSNEQFF	TGTGCCAGCAGCTTCACTAGCAGCAATGAGCAGTTCTTC
.	TRBV15	.	TRBJ2-4	CATSREHTGGGIIQYF	TGTGCCACCAGCAGAGAACATACAGGTGGCGGTATCATTCAGTACTTC
many	TRBV5-1	TRBD1	TRBJ2-1	CASSSGTGPYNEQFF	TGCGCCAGCAGCAGTGGGACAGGGCCCTACAATGAGCAGTTCTTC
few	TRBV7-8	.	TRBJ2-3	CASSFVTDTQYF	TGTGCCAGCAGCTTCGTCACAGATACGCAGTATTTT
.	TRBV14	TRBD2	TRBJ2-3	CASSLWGGRTDTQYF	TGTGCCAGCAGCCTGTGGGGCGGGAGAACAGATACGCAGTATTTT
.	TRBV6-5	TRBD1	TRBJ2-2	CASSPQGQGRTGELFF	TGTGCCAGCAGCCCTCAGGGACAGGGGCGGACCGGGGAGCTGTTTTTT
few	TRBV2	TRBD2	TRBJ2-5	CASSRTSGRETQYF	TGTGCCAGCAGTCGGACTAGCGGGAGGGAGACCCAGTACTTC
few	TRBV12-3/TRBV12-4	TRBD1	TRBJ2-3	CASSSTRGRGADTQYF	TGTGCCAGCAGCTCCACCAGGGGGCGAGGGGCAGATACGCAGTATTTT
few	TRBV6-6	.	TRBJ2-7	CASRAPGTGPGEQYF	TGTGCCAGCAGAGCCCCCGGGACCGGGCCAGGGGAGCAGTACTTC
few	TRBV7-2	.	TRBJ2-7	CASSFSFEQYF	TGTGCCAGCAGCTTCTCTTTCGAGCAGTACTTC
few	TRBV12-3/TRBV12-4	TRBD2	TRBJ2-2	CASSSLRLAETGELFF	TGTGCCAGCAGTTCCCTACGACTAGCGGAGACCGGGGAGCTGTTTTTT
few	TRBV12-3/TRBV12-4	TRBD2	TRBJ2-2	CASSWTSGPTGELFF	TGTGCCAGCAGTTGGACTAGCGGTCCCACCGGGGAGCTGTTTTTT
.	TRBV3-1	.	TRBJ2-7	CASSQGVGGSYEQYF	TGTGCCAGCAGCCAAGGGGTTGGTGGGTCCTACGAGCAGTACTTC
.	TRBV4-1	.	TRBJ1-4	CASSRKPAGLEKLFF	TGCGCCAGCAGCCGCAAACCGGCGGGGTTGGAAAAACTGTTTTTT
.	TRBV12-3/TRBV12-4	.	TRBJ1-5	CASSSDRNQPQHF	TGTGCCAGCAGCTCCGACAGGAATCAGCCCCAGCATTTT
few	TRBV24-1	TRBD2	TRBJ2-1	CATSEFSGRGYNEQFF	TGTGCCACCAGTGAGTTTAGCGGGAGGGGCTACAATGAGCAGTTCTTC
.	TRBV7-7	TRBD1	TRBJ2-2	CACWDRAAGELFF	TGTGCCTGCTGGGACAGGGCGGCCGGGGAGCTGTTTTTT
few	TRBV15	.	TRBJ2-5	CATSRAMSLKETQYF	TGTGCCACCAGCAGAGCCATGTCTCTTAAAGAGACCCAGTACTTC
few	TRBV20-1	.	TRBJ2-2	CSARKGGNTGELFF	TGCAGTGCTAGGAAGGGGGGGAACACCGGGGAGCTGTTTTTT
.	TRBV20-1	.	TRBJ1-1	CSAREQGRMNTEAFF	TGCAGTGCTAGAGAACAGGGCCGCATGAACACTGAAGCTTTCTTT
.	TRBV9	.	TRBJ2-5	CASSSTRDRETQYF	TGTGCCAGCAGCAGTACCAGGGATCGAGAGACCCAGTACTTC
.	TRBV4-1	TRBD2	TRBJ2-1	CASRVAGKGEQFF	TGCGCCAGCAGGGTAGCGGGAAAGGGTGAGCAGTTCTTC
few	TRBV20-1	.	TRBJ2-7	CSARDYGRAVSEQYF	TGCAGTGCTAGAGATTATGGCAGGGCGGTCTCCGAGCAGTACTTC
.	TRBV20-1	TRBD2	TRBJ2-3	CSPGGGETDTQYF	TGCAGCCCGGGTGGGGGGGAAACAGATACGCAGTATTTT